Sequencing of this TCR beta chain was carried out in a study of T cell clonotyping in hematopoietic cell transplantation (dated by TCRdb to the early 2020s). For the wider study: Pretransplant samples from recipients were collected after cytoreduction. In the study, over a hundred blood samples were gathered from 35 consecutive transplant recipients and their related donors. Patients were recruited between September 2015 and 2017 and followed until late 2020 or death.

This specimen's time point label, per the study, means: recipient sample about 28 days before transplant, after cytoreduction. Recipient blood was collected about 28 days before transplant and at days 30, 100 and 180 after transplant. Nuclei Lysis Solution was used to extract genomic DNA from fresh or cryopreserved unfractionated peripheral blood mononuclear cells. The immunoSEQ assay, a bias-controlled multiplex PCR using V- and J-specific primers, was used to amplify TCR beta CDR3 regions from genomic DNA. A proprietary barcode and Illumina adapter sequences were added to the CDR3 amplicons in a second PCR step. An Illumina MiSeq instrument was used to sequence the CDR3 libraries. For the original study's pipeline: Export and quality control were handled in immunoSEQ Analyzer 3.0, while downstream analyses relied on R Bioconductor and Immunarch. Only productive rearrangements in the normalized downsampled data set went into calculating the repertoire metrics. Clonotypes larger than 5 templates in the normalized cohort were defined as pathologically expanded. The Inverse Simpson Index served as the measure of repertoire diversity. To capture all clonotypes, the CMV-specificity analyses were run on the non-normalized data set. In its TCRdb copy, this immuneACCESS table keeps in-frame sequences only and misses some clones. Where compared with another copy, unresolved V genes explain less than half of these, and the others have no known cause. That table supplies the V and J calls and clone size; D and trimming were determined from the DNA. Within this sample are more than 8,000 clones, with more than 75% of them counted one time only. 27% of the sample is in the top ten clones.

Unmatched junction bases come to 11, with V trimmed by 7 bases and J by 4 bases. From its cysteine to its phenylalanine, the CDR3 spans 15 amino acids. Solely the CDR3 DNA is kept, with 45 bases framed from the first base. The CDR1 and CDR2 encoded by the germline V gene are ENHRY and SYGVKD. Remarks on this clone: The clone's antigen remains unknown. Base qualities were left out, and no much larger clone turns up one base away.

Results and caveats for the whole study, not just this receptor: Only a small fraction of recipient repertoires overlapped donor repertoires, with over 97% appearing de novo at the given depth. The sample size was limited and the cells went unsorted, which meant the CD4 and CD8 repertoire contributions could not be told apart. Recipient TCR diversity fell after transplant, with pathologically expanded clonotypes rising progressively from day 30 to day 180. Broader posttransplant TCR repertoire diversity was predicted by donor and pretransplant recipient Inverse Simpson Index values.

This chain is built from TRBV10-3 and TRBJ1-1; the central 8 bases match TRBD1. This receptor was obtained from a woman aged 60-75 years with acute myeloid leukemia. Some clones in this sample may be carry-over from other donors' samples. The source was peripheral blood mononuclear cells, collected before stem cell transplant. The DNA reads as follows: TGTGCCATCACCCGGGGGACAGGAGAGAGCACTGAAGCTTTCTTT. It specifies CAITRGTGESTEAFF.